This TCR beta chain was recovered during a study of T cell repertoires in cytomegalovirus infection. Study-level background: Indications of both CMV infection and matching HLA type were provided by public TCR beta signatures.

Study conclusions and caveats: Within the response measured ex vivo, HLA-C-restricted CMV-specific TCR beta clonotypes were dominant. Carriage of CMV together with the relevant HLA was identifiable through cumulative public TCR beta family frequency.

A single record per CDR3 protein comes from TCRdb applying MiXCR to the reads. The sample shows about 310,000 distinct CDR3 sequences, roughly a tenth of them seen only once. The sample holds a few counts of this clonotype. No antigen is known for it. This TCR came from a human donor in good health (CMV status not recorded). Some clones in this sample may be carry-over from other donors' samples. Source material: PBMCs.

CDR3 region: CASSKTVSNQPQHF. The CDR3 region has the DNA TGTGCCAGCAGCAAGACGGTTAGCAATCAGCCCCAGCATTTT. The chain uses TRBV2 and TRBJ1-5, with no clear D. CDR1 is SNHLY and CDR2 is FYNNEI in the germline V gene. V lost 6 bases and J lost 0, with 9 bases in between. This CDR3 comprises 14 residues.